This T cell receptor beta chain was identified in a study of T cell repertoires in cytomegalovirus infection (dated by TCRdb to the late 2010s). For the study in its entirety: The HLA type of each donor mattered for the analysis, because public TCR beta signatures pointed to carriage of CMV infection along with the matching HLA type.

Overall results and qualifications from the work: In the ex vivo response, HLA-C-restricted CMV-specific TCR beta clonotypes were dominant, and in two of eight donors the single most frequent clonotype came from this HLA-C-restricted group. In both this cohort and an independent cohort of 352 donors, the cumulative frequency of public TCR beta family members distinguished carriers of CMV infection plus the relevant HLA type.

Sequenced on an Illumina HiSeq 1500. TCRdb applied fastp at Q25 and MiXCR to the public reads, then kept only in-frame beta chains. Each entry is one CDR3 protein sequence, shown with its most common DNA and genes. The sample profile shows around 630,000 distinct CDR3 sequences; approximately 25% of them were found once. Of the sample, 6.5% to 10% falls within the top ten clones. This clonotype turned up a few times. Its antigen is unknown. Base quality data are lacking; no much larger clone is found one base away. V is reduced by 6 bases and J by 3 bases, leaving a spacing of 9 bases between them. Counted from cysteine to phenylalanine, this CDR3 has 12 amino acids. Only the CDR3 DNA is retained, 36 bases long and in frame from the first base.

The material sequenced was CD8+ T cells from PBMCs. In this chain, TRBV12-3 or TRBV12-4 is recombined with TRBJ2-7, with an unclear D gene assignment. This receptor was identified in a human donor in good health (CMV status not recorded). Some clones in this sample may be carry-over from other donors' samples. For the CDR3, the sequence is CASSLVHYEQYF. The nucleotide sequence reads as follows: TGTGCCAGCAGCCTAGTCCACTACGAGCAGTACTTC.